The next 8 T cell receptor beta chains were all read from a single sample in a study of CD8+ T cells in alopecia areata. Treatment defined: oral pan-JAK inhibitor, 5-10 mg twice daily. Extraction of RNA preceded its reverse transcription into cDNA, which served as the sequencing template. Profiling relied on immunoSEQ multiplex PCR, and the TCRdb table lists in-frame clones only, not all of them. The sample shows approximately 160,000 clones, 60% to 75% of them seen only once. This specimen consisted of CD4+ T cells sorted from blood, obtained at week 24, from a patient treated with tofacitinib. These receptors were collected from a human donor with alopecia areata.

The CDR3: CASSPLAGGGETQYF. For the CDR3, the DNA is TGTGCCAGCAGCCCACTAGCGGGGGGAGGGGAGACCCAGTACTTC. The chain carries TRBV6-1 and TRBJ2-5; 12 nucleotides match TRBD2. With 6 bases clipped from V and 5 bases from J, the junction kept 7 bases outside the gene matches. This CDR3 region has 15 residues. Per germline, CDR1 MNHNS and CDR2 SASEGT.

This chain joins TRBV6-5 and TRBJ2-1, with D maybe TRBD2 (5 bases). Deletions cut 0 bases from V and 0 bases from J, with 6 bases between. Germline assignment: CDR1 MNHEY and CDR2 SVGAGI. The CDR3 spans 15 residues. CDR3 in amino acids: CASSYSGSSYNEQFF. The CDR3 nucleotides are TGTGCCAGCAGTTACTCGGGGAGCTCCTACAATGAGCAGTTCTTC.

This clone was counted a few times. The chain couples TRBV29-1 to TRBJ1-3; the D is unclear. Per the germline V gene, CDR1 is SQVTM and CDR2 is ANQGSEA. The CDR3 runs 12 residues. V shed 1 base and J shed 3 bases, with 4 bases lying between them. In DNA form, the CDR3 reads TGCAGCGTTGAAGGGAATGGAAACACCATATATTTT. It specifies CSVEGNGNTIYF. Based on the CDR3 plus reference TRBV29-1 and TRBJ1-3, the full variable domain is SAVISQKPSRDICQRGTSLTIQCQVDSQVTMMFWYRQQPGQSLTLIATANQGSEATYESGFVIDKFPISRPNLTFSTLTVSNMSPEDSSIYLCSVEGNGNTIYFGEGSWLTVV.

The gene calls are TRBV6-1 and TRBJ2-1; D is undetermined. V lost 7 bases and J lost 7, with 11 bases in between. This CDR3 is 12 amino acids long. Germline values: CDR1 MNHNS, CDR2 SASEGT. This CDR3 is CASTTAWNEQFF. In DNA form, the CDR3 reads TGTGCCAGCACCACGGCCTGGAATGAGCAGTTCTTC.

This clone was picked up a small number of times. The V gene is TRBV9, the J gene TRBJ1-1; no reliable D call. Germline V gene sequence: CDR1 SGDLS, CDR2 YYNGEE. Trimming stripped 0 bases from V and 1 base from J, with 4 bases between. CDR3 length: 13 residues. The CDR3: CASSVEPNTEAFF. As DNA, the CDR3 is TGTGCCAGCAGCGTAGAACCGAACACTGAAGCTTTCTTT.

The V and J genes are TRBV4-2 and TRBJ1-3, with D unclear. V lost 2 bases to trimming and J lost 4 bases, with 9 bases between them. The CDR3 covers 14 residues. Germline loops: CDR1 LGHNA, CDR2 YNFKEQ. CDR3 sequence: CASSQLIEGNTIYF. DNA of the CDR3: TGTGCCAGCAGCCAACTAATTGAGGGAAACACCATATATTTT.

In DNA form, the CDR3 reads TGTGCCAGCAGCTTATCTACGGACACCATATATTTT. Its translation: CASSLSTDTIYF. The chain couples TRBV7-9 to TRBJ1-3; D remains unclear. This CDR3 is built from 12 residues. The V gene's germline CDR1 is SEHNR and CDR2 FQNEAQ (reference sequence). V was pared by 2 bases and J by 8 bases, with 7 bases between.

A remark on this clone: This sample also contains other DNA sequences that code for the same CDR3. CDR3 loop: CASSLGYQETQYF. The CDR3 bases are TGTGCCAGCAGCTTAGGGTACCAAGAGACCCAGTACTTC. The rearrangement links TRBV7-2 to TRBJ2-5; no firm D call. Germline-derived CDR1 and CDR2 are SGHTA and FQGNSA. The CDR3 consists of 13 residues. The V end lost 1 base, the J end lost 0 bases, and 3 bases lay between the germline ends.